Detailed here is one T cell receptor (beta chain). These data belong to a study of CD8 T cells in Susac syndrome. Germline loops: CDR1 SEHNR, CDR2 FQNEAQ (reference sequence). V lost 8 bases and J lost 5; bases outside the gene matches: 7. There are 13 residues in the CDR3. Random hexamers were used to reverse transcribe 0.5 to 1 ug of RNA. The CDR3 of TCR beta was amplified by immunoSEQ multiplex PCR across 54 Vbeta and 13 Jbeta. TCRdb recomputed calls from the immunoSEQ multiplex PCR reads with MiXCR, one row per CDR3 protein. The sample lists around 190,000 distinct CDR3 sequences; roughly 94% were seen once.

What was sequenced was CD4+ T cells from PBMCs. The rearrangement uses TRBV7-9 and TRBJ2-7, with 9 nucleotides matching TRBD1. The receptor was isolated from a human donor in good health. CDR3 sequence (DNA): TGTGCCAGCTTACGGACAGGGGCTAACGAGCAGTACTTC. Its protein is CASLRTGANEQYF.